The next 3 T cell receptor beta chains were all read from a single sample in a study of regulatory T cells in long-lasting Graves disease. According to the study, TCR beta libraries were built with iRepertoire HTBI primers and CDR3-region Arm-PCR. TCRdb independently ran MiXCR on the multiplex PCR reads; one entry per CDR3 protein. The table lists some 330,000 distinct CDR3 sequences, less than 30% of them singletons. The time point: persistent/refractory GD, antithyroid drugs over 5 years with positive TRAb. From PBMCs, RNA was extracted and then used to make the TCR library. The sequencing here drew on peripheral blood mononuclear cells (PBMCs), taken when the disease was refractory, from a patient treated with antithyroid drugs. These receptors all come from a woman between 40 and 50 years old with Graves disease.

The chain couples TRBV5-6 to TRBJ1-2; D is ambiguous. Trimming shortened V by 3 bases and J by 1 base, and 10 bases separated the two germline ends. The CDR3 loop spans 14 amino acids. Germline V gene data show CDR1 as SGHDT and CDR2 as YYEEEE. This CDR3 is CASSWGVLNYGYTF. The CDR3 bases are TGTGCCAGCAGCTGGGGAGTGCTTAACTATGGCTACACCTTC.

This clonotype was seen ten or more times. The chain joins TRBV20-1 to TRBJ1-1, with D maybe TRBD1 (5 bases). Germline CDR1 is DFQATT and CDR2 is SNEGSKA (reference sequence). V gave up 3 bases and J gave up 1 base, with 9 bases separating them. The CDR3 runs 13 residues. CDR3: CSARGGKNTEAFF. The CDR3 region has the DNA TGCAGTGCTAGGGGGGGGAAGAACACTGAAGCTTTCTTT.

The genes are TRBV5-4 and TRBJ2-5; 8 bases agree with TRBD1. Trimming at V came to 2 bases and at J to 3 bases, leaving 3 bases not matched to a gene. CDR3 length equals 14 residues. The V gene's germline CDR1 is SGHNT and CDR2 YYREEE (reference sequence). CDR3 protein: CASSLEQGEETQYF. DNA of the CDR3: TGTGCCAGCAGCTTAGAACAGGGGGAAGAGACCCAGTACTTC.